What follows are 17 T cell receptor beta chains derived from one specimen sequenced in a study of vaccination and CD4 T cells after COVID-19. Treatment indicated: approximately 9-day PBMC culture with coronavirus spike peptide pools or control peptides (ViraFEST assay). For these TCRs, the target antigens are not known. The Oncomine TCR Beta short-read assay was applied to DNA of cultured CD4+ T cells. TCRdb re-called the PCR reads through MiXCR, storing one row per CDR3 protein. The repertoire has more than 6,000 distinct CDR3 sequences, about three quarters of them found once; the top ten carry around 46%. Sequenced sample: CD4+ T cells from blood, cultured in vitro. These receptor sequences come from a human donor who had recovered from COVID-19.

The CDR3 is CASSSPYEQYF. The CDR3 nucleotides are TGTGCCAGCAGCTCTCCCTACGAGCAGTACTTC. This chain uses TRBV7-8 with TRBJ2-7; no clear D. V shed 4 bases and J shed 2 bases, with 3 bases lying between them. The CDR3 contains 11 residues. Germline values: CDR1 SGHVS, CDR2 FQNEAQ.

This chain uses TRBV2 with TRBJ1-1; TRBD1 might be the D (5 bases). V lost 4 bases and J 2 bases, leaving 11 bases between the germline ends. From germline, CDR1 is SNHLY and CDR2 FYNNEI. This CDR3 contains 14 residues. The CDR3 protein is CASSGSGANTEAFF. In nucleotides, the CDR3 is TGTGCCAGCAGTGGCTCCGGGGCCAACACTGAAGCTTTCTTT.

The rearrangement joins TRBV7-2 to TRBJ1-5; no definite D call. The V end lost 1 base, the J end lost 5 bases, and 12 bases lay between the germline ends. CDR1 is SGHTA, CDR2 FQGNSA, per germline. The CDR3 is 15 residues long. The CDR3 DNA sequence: TGTGCCAGCAGCTTAGATGCTAGAGGTTATCAGCCCCAGCATTTT. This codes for CASSLDARGYQPQHF.

Here the CDR3 DNA reads TGTGCCAGTGCCTTACGGAGATCGGAGCCCCAGCATTTT. Translating it yields CASALRRSEPQHF. The chain is built from TRBV27 and TRBJ1-5, with D uncertain. Trimming removed 9 bases from V and 8 bases from J, with 17 bases in between. This CDR3 region has 13 residues. Germline values: CDR1 MNHEY, CDR2 SMNVEV (reference sequence).

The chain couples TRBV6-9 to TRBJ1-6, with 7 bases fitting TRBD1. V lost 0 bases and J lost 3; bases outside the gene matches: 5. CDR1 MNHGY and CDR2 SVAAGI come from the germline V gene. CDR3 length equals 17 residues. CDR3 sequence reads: CASSYSPRQGYNSPLHF. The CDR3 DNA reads TGTGCCAGCAGTTATTCACCTAGACAGGGCTATAATTCACCCCTCCACTTT.

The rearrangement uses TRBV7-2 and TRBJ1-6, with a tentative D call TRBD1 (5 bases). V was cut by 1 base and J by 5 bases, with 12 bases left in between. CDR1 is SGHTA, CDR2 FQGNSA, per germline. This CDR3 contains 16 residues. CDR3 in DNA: TGTGCCAGCAGCTTAGTTGCGACAGTGGATAATTCACCCCTCCACTTT. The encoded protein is CASSLVATVDNSPLHF.

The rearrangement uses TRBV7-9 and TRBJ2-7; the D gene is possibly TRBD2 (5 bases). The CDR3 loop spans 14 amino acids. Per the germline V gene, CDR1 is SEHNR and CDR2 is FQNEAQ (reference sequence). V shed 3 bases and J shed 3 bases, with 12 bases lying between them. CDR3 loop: CASSLAGSRYEQYF. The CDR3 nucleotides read TGTGCCAGCAGCTTGGCGGGCAGTCGCTACGAGCAGTACTTC.

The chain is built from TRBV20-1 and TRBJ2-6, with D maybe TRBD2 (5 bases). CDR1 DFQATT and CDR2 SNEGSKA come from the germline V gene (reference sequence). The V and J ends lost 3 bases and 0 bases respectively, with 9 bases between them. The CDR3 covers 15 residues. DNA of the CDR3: TGCAGTGCTAGCGGGGTGGGCTCTGGGGCCAACGTCCTGACTTTC. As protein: CSASGVGSGANVLTF.

The CDR3 here is CSVTTQGAPSTDTQYF. The CDR3, as DNA: TGCAGTGTCACGACCCAGGGGGCCCCTAGCACAGATACGCAGTATTTT. J is TRBJ2-3 and V is TRBV20-1; 8 bases are a match to TRBD1. Germline values: CDR1 DFQATT, CDR2 SNEGSKA (reference sequence). Trimming cost V 7 bases and J 0 bases; bases outside gene matches: 12. The CDR3 contains 16 residues.

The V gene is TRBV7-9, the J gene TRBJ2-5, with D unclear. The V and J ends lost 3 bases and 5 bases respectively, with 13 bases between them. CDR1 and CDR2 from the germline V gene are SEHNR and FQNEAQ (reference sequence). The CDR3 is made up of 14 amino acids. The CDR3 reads CASSFGAAGETQYF. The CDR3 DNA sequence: TGTGCCAGCAGCTTTGGCGCAGCTGGGGAGACCCAGTACTTC.

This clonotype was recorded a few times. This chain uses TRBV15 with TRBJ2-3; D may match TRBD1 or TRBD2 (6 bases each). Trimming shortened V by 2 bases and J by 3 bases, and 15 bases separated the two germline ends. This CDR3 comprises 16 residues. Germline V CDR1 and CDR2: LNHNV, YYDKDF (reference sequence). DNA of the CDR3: TGTGCCACCAGCAGACGTAGGGGGGCAGATACAGATACGCAGTATTTT. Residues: CATSRRRGADTDTQYF.

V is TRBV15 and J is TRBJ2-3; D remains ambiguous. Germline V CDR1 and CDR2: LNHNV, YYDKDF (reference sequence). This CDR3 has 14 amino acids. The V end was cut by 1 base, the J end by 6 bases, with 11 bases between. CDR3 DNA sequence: TGTGCCACCAGCAGAGCGGGCCCCTCCGATACGCAGTATTTT. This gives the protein CATSRAGPSDTQYF.

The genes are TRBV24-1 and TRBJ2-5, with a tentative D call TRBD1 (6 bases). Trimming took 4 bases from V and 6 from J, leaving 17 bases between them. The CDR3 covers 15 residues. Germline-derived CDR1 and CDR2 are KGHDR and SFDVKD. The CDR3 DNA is TGTGCCACCAGTGACTCAACAGGGATCGGGAAGACCCAGTACTTC. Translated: CATSDSTGIGKTQYF.

CDR3 bases: TGCAGTGCTAGAGATGTATCTGGCACAGATACGCAGTATTTT. Amino acid sequence: CSARDVSGTDTQYF. The rearrangement links TRBV20-1 to TRBJ2-3; D is ambiguous. The germline CDR1 and CDR2 sequences are DFQATT and SNEGSKA (reference sequence). V dropped 0 bases and J dropped 1 base, with 8 bases sitting between them. CDR3 length equals 14 residues.

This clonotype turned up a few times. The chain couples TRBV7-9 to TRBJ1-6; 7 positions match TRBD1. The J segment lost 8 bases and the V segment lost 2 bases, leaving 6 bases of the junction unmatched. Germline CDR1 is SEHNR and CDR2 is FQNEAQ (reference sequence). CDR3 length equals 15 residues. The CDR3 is CASSLWAGGYSPLHF. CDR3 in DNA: TGTGCCAGCAGCTTATGGGCAGGGGGGTATTCACCCCTCCACTTT. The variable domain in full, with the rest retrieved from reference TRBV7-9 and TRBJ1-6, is DTGVSQNPRHKITKRGQNVTFRCDPISEHNRLYWYRQTLGQGPEFLTYFQNEAQLEKSRLLSDRFSAERPKGSFSTLEIQRTEQGDSAMYLCASSLWAGGYSPLHFGNGTRLTVT.

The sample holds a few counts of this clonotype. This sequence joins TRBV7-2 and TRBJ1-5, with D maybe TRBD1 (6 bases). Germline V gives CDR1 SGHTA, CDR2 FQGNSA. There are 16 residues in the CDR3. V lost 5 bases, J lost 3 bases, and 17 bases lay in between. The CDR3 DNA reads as TGTGCCAGCAGCCCCCAGGGGCCTCGCTACAATCAGCCCCAGCATTTT. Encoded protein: CASSPQGPRYNQPQHF.

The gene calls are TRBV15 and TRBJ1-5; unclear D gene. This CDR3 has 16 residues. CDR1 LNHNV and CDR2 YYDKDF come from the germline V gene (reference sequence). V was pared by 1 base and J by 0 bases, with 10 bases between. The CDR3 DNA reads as TGTGCCACCAGCAGAGTTGCCCGGGATAGCAATCAGCCCCAGCATTTT. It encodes CATSRVARDSNQPQHF.